These T cell receptor beta chains were read from a single sample in a study of T-cell reconstitution after alpha-beta-depleted transplantation in children. TCRdb recomputed calls from the PCR reads with MiXCR, one row per CDR3 protein. This repertoire shows some 550,000 distinct CDR3 sequences, 23% found once; its top ten account for roughly 15%. This specimen was PBMCs, mostly from graft donor cells, taken 360 days after TCRalphabeta/CD19-depleted stem cell transplant. The receptor set was obtained from a boy younger than two who had a stem cell transplant for acute myeloid leukemia, so the T cells may come from the graft donor. CDR3s include the opening cysteine and the closing phenylalanine or tryptophan. A D gene is named only where the DNA matches it firmly. Some rows mark clone size as missing; the rest say once, few, many or name a class of expanded clone.

j_call d_call clone_size v_call cdr3_nt cdr3_aa
TRBJ1-3 . . TRBV12-3/TRBV12-4 TGTGCCAGCAGGGACGGTCAGCCGATGAGAAACACCATATATTTT CASRDGQPMRNTIYF
TRBJ2-4 . many TRBV7-2 TGTGCCAGCAGCCCCTTTGAAGCCAAAAACATTCAGTACTTC CASSPFEAKNIQYF
TRBJ2-3 . . TRBV29-1 TGCAGCATTGCTGGGGTCTTCACAGATACGCAGTATTTT CSIAGVFTDTQYF
TRBJ1-5 TRBD1 many TRBV20-1 TGCAGTGCTAGAAAGGGGGGACAGGGTGGTCAGCCCCAGCATTTT CSARKGGQGGQPQHF
TRBJ2-1 TRBD1 . TRBV18 TGTGCCAGCTCACCCCTCCGGGACAGGGCTAATGAGCAGTTCTTC CASSPLRDRANEQFF
TRBJ2-7 . . TRBV6-2/TRBV6-3 TGTGCCAGCAGGCCGACTAGTCGCGAGCAGTACTTC CASRPTSREQYF
TRBJ1-5 . few TRBV7-3 TGTGCCAGCAGCGCAGGGAATCGTCAGCCCCAGCATTTT CASSAGNRQPQHF
TRBJ1-1 TRBD1 few TRBV28 TGTGCCAGCAGTCAAATAAACAGGGGCGGAGAAGCTTTCTTT CASSQINRGGEAFF
TRBJ2-2 TRBD1 many TRBV27 TGTGCCAGCACCCGTAGAGGGGTGGACAGGGGTCTAGGGGAGCTGTTTTTT CASTRRGVDRGLGELFF
TRBJ2-3 . many TRBV12-3/TRBV12-4 TGTGCCAGCAGTTTCGATCCCTACCCAGATACGCAGTATTTT CASSFDPYPDTQYF
TRBJ2-5 . many TRBV6-5 TGTGCCAGCAGTTACTCTTGGGCAGGGAGAAGGGAGACCCAGTACTTC CASSYSWAGRRETQYF
TRBJ2-7 TRBD2 few TRBV12-3/TRBV12-4 TGTGCCAGCAGTTTACTAGCGGGAGTCACCTACGAGCAGTACTTC CASSLLAGVTYEQYF
TRBJ2-2 TRBD2 . TRBV5-1 TGCGCCAGCATGGGACTAGCCCAAACCGGGGAGCTGTTTTTT CASMGLAQTGELFF
TRBJ1-2 . few TRBV6-5 TGTGCCAGCAGTTACGGACATCACAGCGATGGCTACACCTTC CASSYGHHSDGYTF
TRBJ1-1 . many TRBV15 TGTGCCACCAGCAGAGGAGCAGGGAGGAACACTGAAGCTTTCTTT CATSRGAGRNTEAFF
TRBJ2-3 . few TRBV20-1 TGCAGTGCTAAGCCGGGCGCAGATACGCAGTATTTT CSAKPGADTQYF
TRBJ2-3 TRBD1 . TRBV20-1 TGCTGTGCTAGATCTTTAGGCACGGGACAGGGGATTGGTACGCAGTATTTT CCARSLGTGQGIGTQYF
TRBJ2-1 TRBD1 . TRBV7-8 TGTGCCAGCAGCTTAGCGCGTGGGACAGTCTTAACCAATGAGCAGTTCTTC CASSLARGTVLTNEQFF